Below are 7 T cell receptor beta chains sequenced from a single sample in a study of T cells in Graves' hyperthyroidism and ophthalmopathy. Template material for amplifying TCR beta CDR3 regions consisted of RNA transcripts. HTBI primers were the set used in a first-round RT-PCR of the TCR CDR3. TCRdb passed the multiplex PCR reads through MiXCR, listing each CDR3 protein once. The sample has 300,000 to 400,000 distinct CDR3 sequences; more than 11% are singletons. Sequences were obtained from blood. The receptor set was obtained from a woman aged 60-70 years with Graves' hyperthyroidism.

CDR3 in amino acids: CASSQELRAGELFF. The DNA for the CDR3 is TGTGCCAGCAGCCAAGAGCTACGGGCCGGGGAGCTGTTTTTT. The chain couples TRBV3-1 to TRBJ2-2; D gene ambiguous. The V end lost 0 bases, the J end lost 6 bases, and 8 bases lay between the germline ends. In germline, CDR1 is LGHDT, CDR2 YNNKEL (reference sequence). This CDR3 is 14 amino acids long.

The table lists this clonotype with many counts. The genes are TRBV6-1 and TRBJ1-2; D perhaps matches TRBD1 (6 bases). Germline V gene sequence: CDR1 MNHNS, CDR2 SASEGT. The CDR3 sequence is 11 residues long. The V gene lost 5 bases and the J gene lost 6 bases, with 7 bases spanning the gap. For the CDR3, the DNA is TGTGCCAGCAGTCGGGGGCATGGCTACACCTTC. It is translated as CASSRGHGYTF.

The sample holds a few counts of this clonotype. A much larger clone differs from this one at a single base, so this may be a read error. The CDR3 end shows no conserved phenylalanine or tryptophan, and so a read error is likely. The gene calls are TRBV20-1 and TRBJ1-5, with TRBD1 as a possible D gene (5 bases). The CDR3 runs 16 residues. V lost 0 bases and J lost 1, with 13 bases in between. CDR1 and CDR2 from the germline V gene are DFQATT and SNEGSKA (reference sequence). The CDR3 DNA reads as TGCAGTGCTAGAGATGCGGGGGAACCCAGCAATCAGCCCCAGCATCTT. As protein: CSARDAGEPSNQPQHL.

There are many counts of this clonotype. The rearrangement links TRBV10-3 to TRBJ2-7, with 11 bases identical to TRBD2. CDR1 ENHRY and CDR2 SYGVKD come from the germline V gene. The trim removed 9 bases at V and 2 bases at J, leaving 9 bases unmatched. This CDR3 spans 15 amino acids. The CDR3 here is CAISPGLAATYEQYF. CDR3 in DNA: TGTGCCATTTCCCCGGGACTAGCGGCGACCTACGAGCAGTACTTC.

Ten or more counts support this clonotype. The chain joins TRBV2 to TRBJ2-2, with 8 bases matching TRBD1. The germline CDR1 and CDR2 sequences are SNHLY and FYNNEI. V lost 4 bases, J lost 3 bases, and 10 bases stayed unmatched. The CDR3 runs to 17 residues. The CDR3 bases are TGTGCCAGCAGTGTCCAGGGGGCCCAGCGGGACACCGGGGAGCTGTTTTTT. This encodes CASSVQGAQRDTGELFF.

The chain couples TRBV25-1 to TRBJ2-2; D remains unclear. V was pared by 6 bases and J by 4 bases, with 12 bases between. Germline lookup yields CDR1 MGHDK and CDR2 SYGVNS. This CDR3 comprises 14 residues. The CDR3 reads CASSLDGSTGELFF. In DNA form, the CDR3 reads TGTGCCAGCAGCCTGGACGGTAGCACCGGGGAGCTGTTTTTT.

This clonotype was observed many times. V and J are TRBV4-1 and TRBJ1-2; D ambiguous. Germline assignment: CDR1 MGHRA and CDR2 YSYEKL. The ends were cut back, 0 bases at V and 7 bases at J, with 18 bases in the middle. The CDR3 is 16 residues long. Here the CDR3 reads CASSQDLVAGLTGYTF. The CDR3 region has the DNA TGCGCCAGCAGCCAAGATTTAGTTGCAGGTTTGACTGGCTACACCTTC.